A single sample is the source of the 6 T cell receptor beta chains below, sequenced in a study of T cells expressing NK-cell markers. After re-calling the 5' RACE reads, TCRdb lists one entry per CDR3 protein, DNA absent. This sample's table reports some 140,000 distinct CDR3 sequences. The sequenced sample consisted of blood T cells: a sorted CD56 or NKG2C T cell subset, CD4+ or CD8+ T cells, or bulk PBMC T cells (not recorded which). Source of these receptors: a woman between 45 and 65 years old in good health.

The rearrangement joins TRBV5-6 to TRBJ2-1; TCRdb calls TRBD2, which cannot be checked without DNA. The CDR3 consists of 15 residues. Germline values: CDR1 SGHDT, CDR2 YYEEEE. The CDR3 sequence is CASSFSGRAGYEQFF.

The J gene is TRBJ2-1, the V gene TRBV5-6; the TCRdb D gene call, TRBD1, has no DNA to confirm it. Germline CDR1 is SGHDT and CDR2 is YYEEEE. The CDR3 is 14 residues long. CDR3 sequence reads: CASSLVGAYNEQFF.

The rearrangement uses TRBV4-1 and TRBJ2-1; TCRdb names TRBD2, which stays unverified in the absence of DNA. The germline gives CDR1 MGHRA, CDR2 YSYEKL. This CDR3 comprises 15 residues. Here the CDR3 reads CASSQPGLAPNEQFF.

The gene calls are TRBV4-1 and TRBJ1-6; the TRBD1 assignment by TCRdb is unverifiable without DNA. The germline V gene encodes CDR1 MGHRA and CDR2 YSYEKL. CDR3 size: 16 residues. The CDR3: CASSQESGGYNSPLHF.

The chain links TRBV24-1 to TRBJ2-7. CDR1 and CDR2 from the germline V gene are KGHDR and SFDVKD. The CDR3 length is 14 residues. CDR3 amino acids: CATSAAEGSYEQYF.

The CDR3 is CACDREGAEAFF. The J gene is TRBJ1-1, the V gene TRBV30; TCRdb's assignment of TRBD1 cannot be checked, as there is no DNA. The V gene's germline CDR1 is GTSNPN and CDR2 SVGIG (reference sequence). The CDR3 runs to 12 residues. Drawing the rest from reference TRBV30 and TRBJ1-1, the complete variable domain is SQTIHQWPATLVQPVGSPLSLECTVEGTSNPNLYWYRQAAGRGLQLLFYSVGIGQISSEVPQNLSASRPQDRQFILSSKKLLLSDSGFYLCACDREGAEAFFGQGTRLTVV.